One sample yielded the 28 T cell receptor beta chains listed below, sequenced in a study of CD8+ T cells in alopecia areata. RNA extraction and reverse transcription yielded cDNA as sequencing template. TCRdb's table, derived via immunoSEQ multiplex PCR, lists solely in-frame clones and lacks some. The sample records over 150,000 clones, roughly 65% being singletons. Source: CD4+ T cells sorted from blood, taken at week 0. Receptor source: a human donor with alopecia areata.

This chain links TRBV7-9 with TRBJ1-1; D ambiguous. There are 15 residues in the CDR3. CDR1 SEHNR and CDR2 FQNEAQ come from the germline V gene (reference sequence). Trimming left V 2 bases short and J 0 bases short, with 10 bases between. In nucleotides, the CDR3 is TGTGCCAGCAGCTTAACCGGGTCGGTGAACACTGAAGCTTTCTTT. Translation gives CASSLTGSVNTEAFF.

The gene calls are TRBV9 and TRBJ2-3, with 7 nucleotides matching TRBD1. Trimming at V came to 3 bases and at J to 4 bases, leaving 8 bases not matched to a gene. The CDR3 is 15 amino acids. Germline CDR1 SGDLS, CDR2 YYNGEE. This CDR3 is CASSASGGEADTQYF. The CDR3 nucleotides are TGTGCCAGCAGCGCCTCAGGGGGAGAGGCAGATACGCAGTATTTT.

This clone was picked up a small number of times. The CDR3 DNA reads TGTGCCAGTAAGGGCAGTACTTACGAGCAGTACTTC. It translates to CASKGSTYEQYF. The rearrangement joins TRBV19 to TRBJ2-7; D remains unclear. V was clipped by 7 bases and J by 4 bases, with 11 bases between them. CDR1 is LNHDA, CDR2 SQIVND, per germline (reference sequence). The CDR3 totals 12 residues.

The sample holds one count of this clone. The genes are TRBV18 and TRBJ2-1, with TRBD1 identical over 7 bases. The V gene end was trimmed by 3 bases and the J gene end by 3 bases; junction bases not matched to a gene: 8. The CDR3 has 16 residues. Germline V lookup: CDR1 KGHSH, CDR2 LQKENI. CDR3 coding DNA: TGTGCCAGCTCACCGCCCAACAGGGGACACTACAATGAGCAGTTCTTC. It codes for CASSPPNRGHYNEQFF.

With regard to this clone: The germline gene is not matched at one end of the junction; a read error may be the cause. The chain carries TRBV29-1 and TRBJ2-2, with D possibly being TRBD1 or TRBD2 (6 bases each). The germline gives CDR1 SQVTM, CDR2 ANQGSEA. This CDR3 has 14 amino acids. The CDR3 loop is CSAEQGGDTGELFF. CDR3 nucleotide sequence: TGCAGCGCTGAACAGGGAGGAGACACCGGGGAGCTGTTTTTT.

The V call is TRBV9, the J call TRBJ2-1; D possibly corresponds to TRBD2 (5 bases). The CDR3 consists of 14 residues. With 0 bases removed from V and 8 bases from J, the gap between germline ends came to 12 bases. CDR1 is SGDLS, CDR2 YYNGEE, per germline. CDR3 bases: TGTGCCAGCAGCGTAGCTCGGGGTTGGGATGAGCAGTTCTTC. Its protein product is CASSVARGWDEQFF.

The chain couples TRBV18 to TRBJ2-3; 10 nucleotides agree with TRBD1. The CDR3 covers 16 residues. Germline V gives CDR1 KGHSH, CDR2 LQKENI. V was clipped by 3 bases and J by 1 base; unmatched bases: 4. This CDR3 is CASSPTGTGGTDTQYF. The CDR3 DNA reads as TGTGCCAGCTCACCGACCGGGACAGGGGGCACAGATACGCAGTATTTT.

CDR3 loop: CAWSALAGDFQTQYF. CDR3 bases: TGTGCCTGGAGTGCCTTAGCGGGGGATTTCCAGACGCAGTATTTT. This chain uses TRBV30 with TRBJ2-3; 9 bases fit TRBD2. CDR3 size: 15 residues. The germline CDR1 and CDR2 sequences are GTSNPN and SVGIG (reference sequence). With 1 base clipped from V and 9 bases from J, the junction kept 11 bases outside the gene matches.

This clone was counted a few times. This rearrangement joins TRBV14 to TRBJ2-3; 9 nucleotides match TRBD1. The ends lost 5 bases at V and 3 bases at J; junction bases unmatched: 3. This CDR3 comprises 14 residues. The germline CDR1 and CDR2 sequences are SGHDN and FVKESK. Here the CDR3 DNA reads TGTGCCAGCAGCGAGACAGGGGGGACAGATACGCAGTATTTT. This translates into CASSETGGTDTQYF.

The chain is built from TRBV7-3 and TRBJ1-4, with a possible D match to TRBD1 (5 bases). Germline CDR1 and CDR2: SGHTA and FQGTGA. Trimming shortened V by 0 bases and J by 7 bases, and 18 bases separated the two germline ends. CDR3 length: 17 residues. CDR3 sequence (DNA): TGTGCCAGCAGCTTAACGGACACTAGGGCGCCCGGTGAAAAACTGTTTTTT. The encoded protein is CASSLTDTRAPGEKLFF.

This chain links TRBV2 with TRBJ1-1; D not resolved. CDR3 length equals 12 residues. Germline V gene data show CDR1 as SNHLY and CDR2 as FYNNEI. V lost 8 bases and J lost 2, with 9 bases in between. The CDR3 reads CASGETNTEAFF. DNA for the CDR3: TGTGCCAGCGGGGAAACTAACACTGAAGCTTTCTTT.

The chain carries TRBV25-1 and TRBJ1-1; D may be TRBD1 (5 bases). The germline V and J ends were trimmed by 6 bases and 1 base, with 15 bases remaining between them. The germline gives CDR1 MGHDK, CDR2 SYGVNS. The CDR3 is 15 residues long. Here the CDR3 DNA reads TGTGCCAGCAGCGGGACCTATTTATCGAACACTGAAGCTTTCTTT. It translates to CASSGTYLSNTEAFF.

The rearrangement uses TRBV4-3 and TRBJ2-3; D may be TRBD2 (6 bases). This CDR3 is built from 14 residues. V lost 0 bases to trimming and J lost 9 bases, with 13 bases between them. CDR1 is LGHNA, CDR2 YSLEER, per germline. The DNA of the CDR3 is TGCGCCAGCAGCCAAGATTTCCAGGGAGGAACGCAGTATTTT. As protein: CASSQDFQGGTQYF.

The rearrangement uses TRBV27 and TRBJ1-1, with TRBD1 matching 8 bases. The trim removed 4 bases at V and 7 bases at J, leaving 8 bases unmatched. The CDR3 spans 14 residues. Germline V gene lookup returns CDR1 MNHEY and CDR2 SMNVEV (reference sequence). CDR3 sequence (DNA): TGTGCCAGCAGTTCCTCCGGCGGGACAGGTGAAGCTTTCTTT. It specifies CASSSSGGTGEAFF.

The V call is TRBV4-3, the J call TRBJ2-3; D not certain. Looked up from germline, CDR1 is LGHNA and CDR2 is YSLEER. The CDR3 runs to 18 residues. The germline V and J ends were trimmed by 0 bases and 0 bases, with 16 bases remaining between them. The CDR3 is CASSQEVSIPTSTDTQYF. CDR3 nucleotide sequence: TGCGCCAGCAGCCAAGAGGTTTCAATACCTACTAGCACAGATACGCAGTATTTT.

This sequence joins TRBV6-6 and TRBJ2-1, with D uncertain. CDR3 length: 15 residues. Germline values: CDR1 MNHNY, CDR2 SVGAGI (reference sequence). The ends were cut back, 7 bases at V and 5 bases at J, with 18 bases in the middle. CDR3 DNA: TGTGCCAGCACCTCCGGGTCCCGAAACGACAATGAGCAGTTCTTC. Protein sequence: CASTSGSRNDNEQFF.

This chain links TRBV7-2 with TRBJ1-6; 8 nucleotides match TRBD1. This CDR3 contains 13 residues. V dropped 4 bases and J dropped 15; count of bases not matched to a gene: 8. The germline V gene encodes CDR1 SGHTA and CDR2 FQGNSA. The CDR3 here is CASSSPDRANLHF. The DNA for the CDR3 is TGTGCCAGCAGCTCTCCGGACAGGGCAAACCTCCACTTT.

The gene calls are TRBV30 and TRBJ1-1; D gene unclear. The germline V and J ends were trimmed by 2 bases and 7 bases, with 5 bases remaining between them. The germline V gene has CDR1 GTSNPN and CDR2 SVGIG (reference sequence). This CDR3 is built from 10 residues. CDR3: CAWSRVEAFF. The CDR3 region has the DNA TGTGCCTGGAGTAGGGTTGAAGCTTTCTTT.

The chain combines TRBV29-1 with TRBJ2-1; 7 bases are a match to TRBD1. CDR1 and CDR2 from the germline V gene are SQVTM and ANQGSEA. The junction had 14 bases not matched to a gene; V was cut back by 8 bases and J by 7 bases. CDR3 length equals 14 residues. The CDR3: CSTPRDREGNEQFF. CDR3 bases: TGCAGCACTCCCCGGGACAGAGAGGGGAATGAGCAGTTCTTC.

V is TRBV5-1 and J is TRBJ2-1, with D possibly being TRBD1 or TRBD2 (5 bases each). Per germline, CDR1 SGHRS and CDR2 YFSETQ. Trimming stripped 4 bases from V and 7 bases from J, with 12 bases between. This CDR3 spans 13 amino acids. CDR3 residues: CASSPPGGNEQFF. CDR3 DNA sequence: TGCGCCAGCAGCCCCCCTGGGGGAAATGAGCAGTTCTTC.

This clone has a handful of counts. V and J are TRBV9 and TRBJ2-1; 14 bases agree with TRBD2. Germline V CDR1 and CDR2: SGDLS, YYNGEE. J lost 5 bases, V lost 2 bases, and 9 bases had no gene match. The CDR3 is made up of 18 amino acids. Here the CDR3 DNA reads TGTGCCAGCAGCGTGAACCCCCGACTAGCGGGGGGGAACAATGAGCAGTTCTTC. Amino acid sequence: CASSVNPRLAGGNNEQFF.

V and J are TRBV2 and TRBJ1-3, with TRBD1 matching over 9 bases. Trimming removed 7 bases from V and 4 bases from J; junction bases left unmatched: 5. Germline lookup yields CDR1 SNHLY and CDR2 FYNNEI. The CDR3 contains 14 residues. DNA of the CDR3: TGTGCCAGCAAATTGGGACAGGGAGGAAACACCATATATTTT. Residues: CASKLGQGGNTIYF.

Here the CDR3 DNA reads TGTGCCAGCAGCTCCCGAGAAACTTCCCTCAGGCCCTCCGAGCAGTACTTC. It codes for CASSSRETSLRPSEQYF. V usage is TRBV11-1 and J usage is TRBJ2-7; D is unclear. The V gene's germline CDR1 is SGHAT and CDR2 FQDESV (reference sequence). The CDR3 covers 17 residues. The V gene lost 4 bases and the J gene lost 6 bases, with 25 bases spanning the gap. Based on the CDR3 plus reference TRBV11-1 and TRBJ2-7, the full variable domain is EAEVAQSPRYKITEKSQAVAFWCDPISGHATLYWYRQILGQGPELLVQFQDESVVDDSQLPKDRFSAERLKGVDSTLKIQPAELGDSAMYLCASSSRETSLRPSEQYFGPGTRLTVT.

The chain links TRBV6-5 to TRBJ1-2; weak D call: TRBD1 (5 bases). This CDR3 is built from 15 residues. Germline V gives CDR1 MNHEY, CDR2 SVGAGI. Trimming took 0 bases from V and 7 from J, leaving 15 bases between them. The chain's CDR3 is CASSYSRQNPSGYTF. CDR3 coding DNA: TGTGCCAGCAGTTACTCCCGACAGAACCCCTCTGGCTACACCTTC.

This sequence joins TRBV29-1 and TRBJ1-2; 10 bases line up with TRBD1. From germline, CDR1 is SQVTM and CDR2 ANQGSEA. The CDR3 totals 15 residues. V lost 5 bases and J lost 7; bases outside the gene matches: 13. Written as DNA, the CDR3 is TGCAGCGTTTACCCCTCCGGGACAGGGGTGAGTGGCTACACCTTC. It is translated as CSVYPSGTGVSGYTF.

In its sample, this clone is medium-sized. V usage is TRBV29-1 and J usage is TRBJ2-3, with a weak D call TRBD2 (6 bases). The CDR3 length is 14 residues. Deletions cut 8 bases from V and 0 bases from J, with 15 bases between. CDR1 and CDR2 from the germline V gene are SQVTM and ANQGSEA. The CDR3 sequence is CSTRVGTSTDTQYF. The CDR3 DNA sequence: TGCAGCACTCGAGTGGGGACTAGCACAGATACGCAGTATTTT.

V gene TRBV30 combines with J gene TRBJ1-1; no clear D gene. V lost 2 bases, J lost 4 bases, and 14 bases lay in between. Per the germline V gene, CDR1 is GTSNPN and CDR2 is SVGIG (reference sequence). This CDR3 has 14 residues. CDR3 sequence reads: CAWSPSWEATEAFF. As DNA, the CDR3 is TGTGCCTGGAGTCCTTCGTGGGAGGCCACTGAAGCTTTCTTT.

Comments on this clone: Within the sample, other DNA sequences also encode this same CDR3. J is TRBJ2-4 and V is TRBV30; maybe TRBD2 (5 bases). Germline loops: CDR1 GTSNPN, CDR2 SVGIG (reference sequence). The CDR3 consists of 14 residues. Trimming took off 2 bases at V and 0 bases at J, with 8 bases between the two ends. The CDR3 here is CAWSLRGAKNIQYF. The CDR3 region has the DNA TGTGCCTGGAGTCTTCGGGGAGCCAAAAACATTCAGTACTTC.